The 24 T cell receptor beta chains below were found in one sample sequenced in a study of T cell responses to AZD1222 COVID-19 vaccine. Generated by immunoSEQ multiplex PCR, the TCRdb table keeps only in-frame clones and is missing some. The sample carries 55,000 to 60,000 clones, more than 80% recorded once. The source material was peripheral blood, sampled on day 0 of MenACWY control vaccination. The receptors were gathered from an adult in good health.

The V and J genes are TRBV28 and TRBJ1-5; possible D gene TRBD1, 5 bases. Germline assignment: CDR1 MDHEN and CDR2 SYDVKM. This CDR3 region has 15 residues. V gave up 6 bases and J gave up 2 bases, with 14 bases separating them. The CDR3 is CASSGTGVGNQPQHF. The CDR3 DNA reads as TGTGCCAGCAGCGGAACAGGAGTCGGCAATCAGCCCCAGCATTTT. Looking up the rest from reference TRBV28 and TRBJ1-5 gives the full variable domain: DVKVTQSSRYLVKRTGEKVFLECVQDMDHENMFWYRQDPGLGLRLIYFSYDVKMKEKGDIPEGYSVSREKKERFSLILESASTNQTSMYLCASSGTGVGNQPQHFGDGTRLSIL.

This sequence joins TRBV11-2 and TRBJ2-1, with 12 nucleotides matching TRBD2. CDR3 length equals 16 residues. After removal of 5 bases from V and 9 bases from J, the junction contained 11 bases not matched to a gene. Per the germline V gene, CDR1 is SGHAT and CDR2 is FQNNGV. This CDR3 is CASSQLLAGGAAEQFF. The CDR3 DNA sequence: TGTGCCAGCAGCCAACTACTAGCGGGAGGAGCGGCTGAGCAGTTCTTC.

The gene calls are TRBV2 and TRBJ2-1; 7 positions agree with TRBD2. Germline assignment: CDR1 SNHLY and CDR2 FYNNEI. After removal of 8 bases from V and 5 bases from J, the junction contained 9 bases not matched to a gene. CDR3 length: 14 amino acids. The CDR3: CASARGREDNEQFF. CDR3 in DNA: TGTGCCAGCGCCAGAGGACGGGAGGACAATGAGCAGTTCTTC.

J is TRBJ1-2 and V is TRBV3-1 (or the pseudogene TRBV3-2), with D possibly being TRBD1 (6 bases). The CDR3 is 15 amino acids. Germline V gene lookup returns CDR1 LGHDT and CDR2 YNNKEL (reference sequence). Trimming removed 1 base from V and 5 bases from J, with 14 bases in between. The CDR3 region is CASSQVVGGGYGYTF. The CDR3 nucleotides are TGTGCCAGCAGCCAAGTGGTTGGGGGCGGTTATGGCTACACCTTC.

The CDR3 region is CASSLYSGITYNEQFF. In DNA form, the CDR3 reads TGTGCCAGCAGTTTATATAGCGGGATAACCTACAATGAGCAGTTCTTC. The chain is built from TRBV27 and TRBJ2-1; 8 positions agree with TRBD2. The trim removed 1 base at V and 2 bases at J, leaving 4 bases unmatched. This CDR3 is 16 amino acids long. From germline, CDR1 is MNHEY and CDR2 SMNVEV (reference sequence).

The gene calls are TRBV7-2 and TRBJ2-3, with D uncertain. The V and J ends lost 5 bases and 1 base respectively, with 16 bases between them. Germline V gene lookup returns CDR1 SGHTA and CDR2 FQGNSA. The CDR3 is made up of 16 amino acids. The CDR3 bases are TGTGCCAGCAGCCCACGGTCCGGTCCTGGCACAGATACGCAGTATTTT. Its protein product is CASSPRSGPGTDTQYF.

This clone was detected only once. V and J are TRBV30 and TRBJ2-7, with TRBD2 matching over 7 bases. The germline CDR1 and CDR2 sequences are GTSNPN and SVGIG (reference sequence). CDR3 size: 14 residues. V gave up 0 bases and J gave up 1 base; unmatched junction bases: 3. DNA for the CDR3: TGTGCCTGGAGTGTACATAGCGGGTCCTACGAGCAGTACTTC. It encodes CAWSVHSGSYEQYF.

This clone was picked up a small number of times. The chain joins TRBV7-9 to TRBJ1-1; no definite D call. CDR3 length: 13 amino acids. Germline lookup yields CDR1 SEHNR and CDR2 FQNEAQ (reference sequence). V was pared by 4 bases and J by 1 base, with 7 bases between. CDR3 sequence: CASSSSGNTEAFF. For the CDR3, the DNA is TGTGCCAGCAGCTCTAGTGGGAACACTGAAGCTTTCTTT.

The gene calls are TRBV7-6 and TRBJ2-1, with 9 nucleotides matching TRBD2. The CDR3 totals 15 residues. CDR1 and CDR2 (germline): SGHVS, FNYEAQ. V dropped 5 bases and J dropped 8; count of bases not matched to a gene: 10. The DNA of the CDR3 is TGTGCCAGCAGCCGCGGTGCTAGCGGGACCGATGAGCAGTTCTTC. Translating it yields CASSRGASGTDEQFF.

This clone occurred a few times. CDR3 amino acids: CASSSADRYNEQFF. The CDR3 region has the DNA TGTGCCAGCAGTTCCGCGGACAGGTACAATGAGCAGTTCTTC. The chain is built from TRBV6-2 or TRBV6-3 and TRBJ2-1; 7 nucleotides align to TRBD1. This CDR3 has 14 amino acids. Germline V gene data show CDR1 as MNHEY and CDR2 as SVGEGT. V trimming: 4 bases; J trimming: 4 bases; junction bases outside the gene matches: 4.

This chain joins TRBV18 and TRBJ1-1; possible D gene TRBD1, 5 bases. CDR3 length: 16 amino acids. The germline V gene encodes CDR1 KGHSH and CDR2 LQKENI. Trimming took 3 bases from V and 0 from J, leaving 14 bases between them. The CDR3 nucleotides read TGTGCCAGCTCACCCTCGAGGACGGGACTGAACACTGAAGCTTTCTTT. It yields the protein CASSPSRTGLNTEAFF.

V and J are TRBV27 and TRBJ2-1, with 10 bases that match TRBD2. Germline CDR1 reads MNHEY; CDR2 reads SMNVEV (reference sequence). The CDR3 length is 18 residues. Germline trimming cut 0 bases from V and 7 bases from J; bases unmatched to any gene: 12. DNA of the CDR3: TGTGCCAGCAGTTTATCGCGACAAGCGGGAGGGAGAACGAATGAGCAGTTCTTC. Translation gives CASSLSRQAGGRTNEQFF.

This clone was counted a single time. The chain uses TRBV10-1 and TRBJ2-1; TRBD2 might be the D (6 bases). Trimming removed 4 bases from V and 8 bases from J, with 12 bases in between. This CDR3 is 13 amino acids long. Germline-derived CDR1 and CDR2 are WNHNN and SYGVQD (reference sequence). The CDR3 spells CASSVGGPDEQFF. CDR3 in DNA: TGCGCCAGCAGTGTGGGGGGTCCCGATGAGCAGTTCTTC.

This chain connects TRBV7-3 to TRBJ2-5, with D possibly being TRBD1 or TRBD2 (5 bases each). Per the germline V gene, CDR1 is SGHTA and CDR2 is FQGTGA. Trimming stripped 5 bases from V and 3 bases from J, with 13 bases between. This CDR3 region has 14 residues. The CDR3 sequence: CASSPGTVKETQYF. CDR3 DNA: TGTGCCAGCAGCCCCGGGACGGTAAAAGAGACCCAGTACTTC.

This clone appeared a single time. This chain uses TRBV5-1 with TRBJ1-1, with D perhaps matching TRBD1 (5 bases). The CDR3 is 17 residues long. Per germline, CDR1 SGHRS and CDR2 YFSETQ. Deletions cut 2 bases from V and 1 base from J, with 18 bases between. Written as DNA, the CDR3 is TGCGCCAGCAGCTTTAGCCCGAGAGGTGGGGCGAACACTGAAGCTTTCTTT. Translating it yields CASSFSPRGGANTEAFF.

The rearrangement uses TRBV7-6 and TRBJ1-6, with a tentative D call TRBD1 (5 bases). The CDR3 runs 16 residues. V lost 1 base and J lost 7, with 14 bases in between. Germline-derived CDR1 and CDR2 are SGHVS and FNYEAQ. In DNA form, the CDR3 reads TGTGCCAGCAGCTTAGATGCGGCAGGGTACAATTCACCCCTCCACTTT. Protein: CASSLDAAGYNSPLHF.

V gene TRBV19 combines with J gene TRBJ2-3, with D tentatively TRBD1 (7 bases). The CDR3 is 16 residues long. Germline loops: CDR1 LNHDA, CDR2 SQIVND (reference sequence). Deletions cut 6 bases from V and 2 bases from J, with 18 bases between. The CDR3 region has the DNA TGTGCCAGTAGATTAGTGCCAGGGGGGTCCACAGATACGCAGTATTTT. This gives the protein CASRLVPGGSTDTQYF. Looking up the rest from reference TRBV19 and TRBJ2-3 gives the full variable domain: DGGITQSPKYLFRKEGQNVTLSCEQNLNHDAMYWYRQDPGQGLRLIYYSQIVNDFQKGDIAEGYSVSREKKESFPLTVTSAQKNPTAFYLCASRLVPGGSTDTQYFGPGTRLTVL.

CDR3 amino acids: CASSLVLAGTYNEQFF. CDR3 DNA sequence: TGTGCCAGCAGCTTAGTACTAGCCGGGACGTACAATGAGCAGTTCTTC. The V and J genes are TRBV11-3 and TRBJ2-1; tentative D call: TRBD2 (6 bases). The CDR3 is 16 residues long. V was pared by 1 base and J by 4 bases, with 14 bases between. Germline V gene sequence: CDR1 SGHNT, CDR2 YENEEA.

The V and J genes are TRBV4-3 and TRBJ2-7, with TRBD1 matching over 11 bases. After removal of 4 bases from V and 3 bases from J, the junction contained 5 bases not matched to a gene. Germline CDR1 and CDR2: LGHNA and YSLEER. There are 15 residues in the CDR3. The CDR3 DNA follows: TGCGCCAGCAGCCTCCGGACAGGGGGCCGCTACGAGCAGTACTTC. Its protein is CASSLRTGGRYEQYF.

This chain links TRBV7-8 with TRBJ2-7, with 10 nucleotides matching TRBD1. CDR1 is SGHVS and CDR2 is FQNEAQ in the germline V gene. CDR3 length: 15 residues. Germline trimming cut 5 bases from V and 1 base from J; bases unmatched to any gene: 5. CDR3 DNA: TGTGCCAGCAGCAAAAGACAGGGGGCGTCCTACGAGCAGTACTTC. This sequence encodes CASSKRQGASYEQYF.

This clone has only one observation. The CDR3 DNA reads TGTGCCAGCAGTACTACATATTTGGAGGGTCCCTATGGCTACACCTTC. It yields the protein CASSTTYLEGPYGYTF. The chain employs TRBV28 and TRBJ1-2; no firm D call. Per the germline V gene, CDR1 is MDHEN and CDR2 is SYDVKM. This CDR3 contains 16 residues. V shed 5 bases and J shed 4 bases, with 20 bases lying between them.

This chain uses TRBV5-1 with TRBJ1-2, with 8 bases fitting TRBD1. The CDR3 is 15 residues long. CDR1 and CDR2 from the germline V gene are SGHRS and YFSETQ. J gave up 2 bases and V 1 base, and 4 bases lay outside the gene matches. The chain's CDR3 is CASSLSNRGNYGYTF. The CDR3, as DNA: TGCGCCAGCAGCTTGTCGAACAGGGGGAACTATGGCTACACCTTC.

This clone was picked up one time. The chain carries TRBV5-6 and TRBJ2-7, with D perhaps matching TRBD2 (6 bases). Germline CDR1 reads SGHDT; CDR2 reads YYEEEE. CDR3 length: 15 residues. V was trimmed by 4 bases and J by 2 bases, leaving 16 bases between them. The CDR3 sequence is CASSLSGGEAYEQYF. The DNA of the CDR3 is TGTGCCAGCAGCCTCTCCGGGGGAGAAGCCTACGAGCAGTACTTC. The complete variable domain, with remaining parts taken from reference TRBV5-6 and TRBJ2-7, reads DAGVTQSPTHLIKTRGQQVTLRCSPKSGHDTVSWYQQALGQGPQFIFQYYEEEERQRGNFPDRFSGHQFPNYSSELNVNALLLGDSALYLCASSLSGGEAYEQYFGPGTRLTVT.

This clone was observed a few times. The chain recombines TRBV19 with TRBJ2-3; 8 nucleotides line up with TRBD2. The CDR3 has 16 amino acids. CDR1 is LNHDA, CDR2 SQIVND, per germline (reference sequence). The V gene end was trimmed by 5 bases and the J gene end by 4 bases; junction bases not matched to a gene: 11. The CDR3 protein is CASSLGIAGNPDTQYF. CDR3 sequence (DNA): TGTGCCAGTAGTTTGGGGATAGCGGGAAACCCAGATACGCAGTATTTT.